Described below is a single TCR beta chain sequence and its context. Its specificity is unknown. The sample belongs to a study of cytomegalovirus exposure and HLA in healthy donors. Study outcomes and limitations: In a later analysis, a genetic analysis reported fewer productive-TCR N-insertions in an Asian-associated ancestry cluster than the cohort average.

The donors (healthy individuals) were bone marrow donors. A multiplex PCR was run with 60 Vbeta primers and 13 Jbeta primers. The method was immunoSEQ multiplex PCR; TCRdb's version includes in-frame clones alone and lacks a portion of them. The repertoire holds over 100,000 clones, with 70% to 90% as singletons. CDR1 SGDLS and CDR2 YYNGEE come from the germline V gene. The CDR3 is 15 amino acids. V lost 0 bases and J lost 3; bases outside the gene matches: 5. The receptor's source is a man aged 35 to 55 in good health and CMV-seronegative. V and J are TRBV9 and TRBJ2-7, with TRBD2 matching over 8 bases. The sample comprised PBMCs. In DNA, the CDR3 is TGTGCCAGCAGCGTAGGAGTAAGCGGGGGCTACGAGCAGTACTTC. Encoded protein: CASSVGVSGGYEQYF.